This TCR beta chain is from a study of blood T cell repertoires in COVID-19. The overall study: Acute and convalescent COVID-19 samples came from the United States, Italy and Spain. T cells, B-cell-depleted T cells, or PBMCs provided the cDNA or gDNA that served as material.

Original methodology: Estimation of nucleated cell counts was performed using reference gene primer amplification. Using immunoSEQ multiplex PCR, the repertoire was profiled, and TCRdb retains in-frame clones only, with some absent. The DNA was the basis for D and trimming; V, J and clone size are from that table. Of 300,000 or so clones listed, over 75% are singletons. Two negative PCRs, clearance, or symptom resolution had been documented for recovered Cohort 3 donors. V shed 3 bases and J shed 7 bases, with 15 bases lying between them. The CDR3 runs 14 residues. Per the germline V gene, CDR1 is GTSNPN and CDR2 is SVGIG (reference sequence).

The J gene is TRBJ1-4, the V gene TRBV30; possible D gene TRBD1, 6 bases. Input material: PBMCs or T cells enriched from blood (not recorded which). The sequence was collected from a woman in her 30s who had recovered from COVID-19. In DNA form, the CDR3 reads TGTGCCTGGAGCCTCAGGGGTAGTAGTGAAAAACTGTTTTTT. Protein: CAWSLRGSSEKLFF.